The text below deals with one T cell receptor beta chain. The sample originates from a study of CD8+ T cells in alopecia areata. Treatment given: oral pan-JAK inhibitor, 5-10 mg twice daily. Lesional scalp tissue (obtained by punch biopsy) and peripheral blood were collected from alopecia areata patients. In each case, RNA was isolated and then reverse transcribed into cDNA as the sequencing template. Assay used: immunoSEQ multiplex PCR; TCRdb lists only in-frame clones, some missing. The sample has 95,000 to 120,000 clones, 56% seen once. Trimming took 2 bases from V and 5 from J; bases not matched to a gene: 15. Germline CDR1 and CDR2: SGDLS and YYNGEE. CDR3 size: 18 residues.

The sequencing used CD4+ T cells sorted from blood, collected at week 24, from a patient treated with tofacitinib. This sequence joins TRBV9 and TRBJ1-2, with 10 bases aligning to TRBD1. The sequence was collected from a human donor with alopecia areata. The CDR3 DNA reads TGTGCCAGCAGCGTCCAATCCGGGACAGGGGCCGTGGGATATGGCTACACCTTC. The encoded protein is CASSVQSGTGAVGYGYTF.